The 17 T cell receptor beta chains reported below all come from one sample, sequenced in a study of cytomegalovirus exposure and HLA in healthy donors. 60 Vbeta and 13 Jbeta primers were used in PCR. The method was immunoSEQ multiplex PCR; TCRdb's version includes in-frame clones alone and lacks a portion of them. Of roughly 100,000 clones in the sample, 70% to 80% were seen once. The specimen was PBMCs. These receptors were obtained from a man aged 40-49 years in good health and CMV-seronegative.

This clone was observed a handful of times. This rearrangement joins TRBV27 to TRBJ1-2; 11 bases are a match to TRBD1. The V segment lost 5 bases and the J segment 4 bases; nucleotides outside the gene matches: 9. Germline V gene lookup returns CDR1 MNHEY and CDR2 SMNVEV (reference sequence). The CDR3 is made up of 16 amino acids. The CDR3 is CASSLRTGGIGYGYTF. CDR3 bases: TGTGCCAGCAGTCTAAGGACAGGGGGCATTGGCTATGGCTACACCTTC.

The CDR3 DNA sequence: TGTGCCAGCAGTGAACACTCAGGAGGTAGTAATCAGCCCCAGCATTTT. It is translated as CASSEHSGGSNQPQHF. The rearrangement links TRBV2 to TRBJ1-5; D not certain. The CDR3 extends over 16 amino acids. Per germline, CDR1 SNHLY and CDR2 FYNNEI. V shed 2 bases and J shed 4 bases, with 15 bases lying between them.

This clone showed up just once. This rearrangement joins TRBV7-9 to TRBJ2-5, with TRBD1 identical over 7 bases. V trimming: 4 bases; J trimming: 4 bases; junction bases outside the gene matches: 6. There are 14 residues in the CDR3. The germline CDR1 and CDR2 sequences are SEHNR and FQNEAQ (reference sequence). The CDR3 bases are TGTGCCAGCAGCTCTTCACAGGGGACAGAGACCCAGTACTTC. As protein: CASSSSQGTETQYF. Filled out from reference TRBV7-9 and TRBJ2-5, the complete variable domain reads DTGVSQNPRHKITKRGQNVTFRCDPISEHNRLYWYRQTLGQGPEFLTYFQNEAQLEKSRLLSDRFSAERPKGSFSTLEIQRTEQGDSAMYLCASSSSQGTETQYFGPGTRLLVL.

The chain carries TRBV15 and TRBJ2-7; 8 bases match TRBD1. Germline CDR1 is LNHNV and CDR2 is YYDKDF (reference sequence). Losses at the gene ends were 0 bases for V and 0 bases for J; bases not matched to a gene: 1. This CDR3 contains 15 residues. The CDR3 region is CATSREGQDSYEQYF. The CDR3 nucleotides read TGTGCCACCAGCAGAGAGGGACAGGACTCCTACGAGCAGTACTTC.

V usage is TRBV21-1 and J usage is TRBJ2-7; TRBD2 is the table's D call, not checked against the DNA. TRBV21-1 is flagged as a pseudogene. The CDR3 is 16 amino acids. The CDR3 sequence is CASSIRPSGGSYEQYF. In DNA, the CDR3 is TGTGCCAGCAGCATTCGCCCTAGTGGTGGCTCCTACGAGCAGTACTTC.

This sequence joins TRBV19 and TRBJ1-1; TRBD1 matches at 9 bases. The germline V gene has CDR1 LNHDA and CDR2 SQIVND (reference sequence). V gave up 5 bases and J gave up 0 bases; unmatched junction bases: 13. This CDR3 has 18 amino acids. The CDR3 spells CASSLDAGTGIMNTEAFF. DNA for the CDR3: TGTGCCAGTAGTTTGGACGCCGGGACAGGGATAATGAACACTGAAGCTTTCTTT.

CDR3 residues: CASSQTRDSKETQYF. In DNA, the CDR3 is TGCGCCAGCAGCCAAACACGGGACTCTAAAGAGACCCAGTACTTC. The V and J genes are TRBV4-1 and TRBJ2-5, with D tentatively TRBD2 (6 bases). The CDR3 loop spans 15 amino acids. Looked up from germline, CDR1 is MGHRA and CDR2 is YSYEKL. V shed 2 bases and J shed 3 bases, with 13 bases lying between them.

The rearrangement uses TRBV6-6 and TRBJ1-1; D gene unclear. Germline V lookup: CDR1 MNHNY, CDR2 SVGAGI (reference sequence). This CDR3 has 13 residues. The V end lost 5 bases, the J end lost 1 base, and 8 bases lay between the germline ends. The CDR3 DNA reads TGTGCCAGCAGTAAGAGGGCGAACACTGAAGCTTTCTTT. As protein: CASSKRANTEAFF.

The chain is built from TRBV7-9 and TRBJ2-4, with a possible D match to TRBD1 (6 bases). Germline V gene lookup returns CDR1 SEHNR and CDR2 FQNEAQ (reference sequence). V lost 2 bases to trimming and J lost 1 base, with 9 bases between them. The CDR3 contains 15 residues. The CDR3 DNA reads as TGTGCCAGCAGCTTAATACAGGGCGCCAAAAACATTCAGTACTTC. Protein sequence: CASSLIQGAKNIQYF.

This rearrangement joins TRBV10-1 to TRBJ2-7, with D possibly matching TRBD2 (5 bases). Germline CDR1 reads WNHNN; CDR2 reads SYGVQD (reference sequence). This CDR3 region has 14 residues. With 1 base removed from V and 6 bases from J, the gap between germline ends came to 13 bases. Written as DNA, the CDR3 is TGCGCCAGCAGTGAGTTATGGGGAGCCTCCGAGCAGTACTTC. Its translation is CASSELWGASEQYF.

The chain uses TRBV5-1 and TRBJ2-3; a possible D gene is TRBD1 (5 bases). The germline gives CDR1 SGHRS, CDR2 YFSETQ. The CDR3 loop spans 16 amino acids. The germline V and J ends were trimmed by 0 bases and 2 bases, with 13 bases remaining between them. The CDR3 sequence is CASSLASGLNTDTQYF. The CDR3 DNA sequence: TGCGCCAGCAGCTTGGCCTCAGGGCTAAACACAGATACGCAGTATTTT. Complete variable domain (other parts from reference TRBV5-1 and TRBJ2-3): KAGVTQTPRYLIKTRGQQVTLSCSPISGHRSVSWYQQTPGQGLQFLFEYFSETQRNKGNFPGRFSGRQFSNSRSEMNVSTLELGDSALYLCASSLASGLNTDTQYFGPGTRLTVL.

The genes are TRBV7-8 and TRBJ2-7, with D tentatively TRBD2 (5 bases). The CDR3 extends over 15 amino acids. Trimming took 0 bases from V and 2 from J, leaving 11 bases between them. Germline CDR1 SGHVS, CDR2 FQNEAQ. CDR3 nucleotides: TGTGCCAGCAGCTTAGCAGTACTAGGCCCCTACGAGCAGTACTTC. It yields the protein CASSLAVLGPYEQYF.

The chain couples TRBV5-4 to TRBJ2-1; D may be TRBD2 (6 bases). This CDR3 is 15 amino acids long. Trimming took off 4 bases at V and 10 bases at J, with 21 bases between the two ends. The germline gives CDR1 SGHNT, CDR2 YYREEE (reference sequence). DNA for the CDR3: TGTGCCAGCAGCGGGCTAGGCGGGAATAGATACGAGCAGTTCTTC. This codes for CASSGLGGNRYEQFF.

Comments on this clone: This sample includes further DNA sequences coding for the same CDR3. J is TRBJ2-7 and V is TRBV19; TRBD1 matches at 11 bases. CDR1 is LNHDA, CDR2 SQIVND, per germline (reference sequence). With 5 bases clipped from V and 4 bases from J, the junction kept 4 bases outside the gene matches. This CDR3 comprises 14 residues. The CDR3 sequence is CASSAGTGGYEQYF. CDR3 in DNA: TGTGCCAGTAGTGCAGGGACAGGGGGTTACGAGCAGTACTTC.

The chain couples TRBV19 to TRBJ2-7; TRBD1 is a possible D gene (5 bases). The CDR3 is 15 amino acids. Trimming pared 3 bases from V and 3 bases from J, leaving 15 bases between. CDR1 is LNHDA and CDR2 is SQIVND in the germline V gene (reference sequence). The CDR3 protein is CASSIGQGAIYEQYF. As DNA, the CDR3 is TGTGCCAGTAGTATTGGTCAGGGTGCGATCTACGAGCAGTACTTC.

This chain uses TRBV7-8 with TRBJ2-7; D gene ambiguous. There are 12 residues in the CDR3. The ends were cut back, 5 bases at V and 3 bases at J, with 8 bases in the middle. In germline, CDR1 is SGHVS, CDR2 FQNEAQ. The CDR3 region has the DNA TGTGCCAGCAGCCCCCGAGGCTACGAGCAGTACTTC. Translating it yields CASSPRGYEQYF.

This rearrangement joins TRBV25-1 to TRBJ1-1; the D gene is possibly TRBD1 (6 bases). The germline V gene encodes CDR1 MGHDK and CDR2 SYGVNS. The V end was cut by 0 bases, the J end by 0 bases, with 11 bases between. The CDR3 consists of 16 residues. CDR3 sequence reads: CASSEYKGQVNTEAFF. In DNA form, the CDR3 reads TGTGCCAGCAGTGAATATAAGGGACAAGTGAACACTGAAGCTTTCTTT.